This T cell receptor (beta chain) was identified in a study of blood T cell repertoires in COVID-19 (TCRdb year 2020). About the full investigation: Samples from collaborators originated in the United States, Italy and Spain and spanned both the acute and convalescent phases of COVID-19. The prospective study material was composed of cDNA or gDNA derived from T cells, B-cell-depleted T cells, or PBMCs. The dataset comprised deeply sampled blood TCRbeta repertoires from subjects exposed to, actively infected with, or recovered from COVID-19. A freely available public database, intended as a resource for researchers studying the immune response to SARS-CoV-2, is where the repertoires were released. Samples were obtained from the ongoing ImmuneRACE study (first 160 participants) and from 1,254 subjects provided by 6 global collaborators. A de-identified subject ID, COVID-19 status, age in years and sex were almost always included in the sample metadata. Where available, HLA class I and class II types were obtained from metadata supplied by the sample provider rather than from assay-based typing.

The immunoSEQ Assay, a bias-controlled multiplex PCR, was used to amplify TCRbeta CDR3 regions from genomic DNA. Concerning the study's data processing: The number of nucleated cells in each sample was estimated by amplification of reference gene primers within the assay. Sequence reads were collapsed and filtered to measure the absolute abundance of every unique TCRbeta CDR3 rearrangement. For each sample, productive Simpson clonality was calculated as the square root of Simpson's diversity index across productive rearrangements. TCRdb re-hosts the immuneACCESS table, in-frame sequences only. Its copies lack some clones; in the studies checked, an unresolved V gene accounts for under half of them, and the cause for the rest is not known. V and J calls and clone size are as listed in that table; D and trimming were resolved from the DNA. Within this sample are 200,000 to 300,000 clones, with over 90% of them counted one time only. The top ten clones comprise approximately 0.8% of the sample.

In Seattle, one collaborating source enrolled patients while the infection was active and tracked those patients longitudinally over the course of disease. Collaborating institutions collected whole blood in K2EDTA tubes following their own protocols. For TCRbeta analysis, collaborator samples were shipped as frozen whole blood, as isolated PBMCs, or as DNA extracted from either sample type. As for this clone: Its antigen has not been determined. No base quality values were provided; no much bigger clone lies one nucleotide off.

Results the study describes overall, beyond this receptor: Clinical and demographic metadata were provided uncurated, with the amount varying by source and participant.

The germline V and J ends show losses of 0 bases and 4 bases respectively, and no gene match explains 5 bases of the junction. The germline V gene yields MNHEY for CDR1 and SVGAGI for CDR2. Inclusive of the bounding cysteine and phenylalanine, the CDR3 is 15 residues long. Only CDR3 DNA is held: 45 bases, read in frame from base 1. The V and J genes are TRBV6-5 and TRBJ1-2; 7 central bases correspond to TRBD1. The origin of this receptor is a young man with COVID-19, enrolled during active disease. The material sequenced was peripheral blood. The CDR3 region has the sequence CASSYSTGQFYGYTF. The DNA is TGTGCCAGCAGTTACTCGACGGGACAGTTCTATGGCTACACCTTC.